Listed below are T cell receptor beta chains from one sample, sequenced in a study of T cells in Graves' hyperthyroidism and ophthalmopathy. TCRdb reanalysed the multiplex PCR reads using MiXCR and keeps one entry per CDR3 protein. The table has 340,000 or so distinct CDR3 sequences, around a fifth seen once. What was sequenced was blood. These receptors were obtained from a woman aged 45-59 years with Graves' hyperthyroidism. Both conserved end residues are part of each CDR3. The D gene is left open where the match is weak. Not every row has a clone size; where given, it reads once, few, many or a size class.

d_call j_call clone_size v_call cdr3_aa cdr3_nt
. TRBJ2-1 . TRBV6-2/TRBV6-3 CASAEASPYNEQFF TGTGCCAGCGCAGAGGCTTCACCCTACAATGAGCAGTTCTTC
TRBD2 TRBJ2-3 many TRBV6-1 CASSQLAGGTDTQYF TGTGCCAGCAGTCAACTAGCGGGAGGCACAGATACGCAGTATTTT
. TRBJ2-6 many TRBV20-1 CSARGGEEGGASGANVLTF TGCAGTGCTAGAGGGGGTGAGGAGGGGGGGGCCTCTGGGGCCAACGTCCTGACTTTC
. TRBJ2-7 . TRBV12-3/TRBV12-4 CASAPRAGPYEQYF TGTGCCAGCGCCCCCCGTGCCGGCCCCTACGAGCAGTACTTC
TRBD1 TRBJ2-7 . TRBV5-1 CASSSDRGHYEQYF TGCGCCAGCAGCTCGGACAGGGGGCACTACGAGCAGTACTTC
. TRBJ2-5 few TRBV9 CASSRGGGQETQYF TGTGCCAGCAGCCGGGGTGGAGGGCAAGAGACCCAGTACTTC
. TRBJ1-3 many TRBV6-1 CASSLGGNTIYF TGTGCCAGCAGCCTAGGTGGAAACACCATATATTTT
TRBD2 TRBJ2-7 many TRBV27 CASSSWTSGDSYEQYF TGTGCCAGCAGTTCCTGGACTAGCGGGGATTCCTACGAGCAGTACTTC
. TRBJ1-1 . TRBV12-3/TRBV12-4 CASSLRHMNTEAFF TGTGCCAGCAGTTTACGACACATGAACACTGAAGCTTTCTTT
. TRBJ2-2 few TRBV6-5 CASSYSNQVGGEQAGELFF TGTGCCAGCAGTTACTCGAATCAGGTTGGCGGCGAACAGGCCGGGGAGCTGTTTTTT
. TRBJ2-2 . TRBV24-1 CATSDSDRPGELFF TGTGCCACCAGTGATTCCGACAGACCCGGGGAGCTGTTTTTT
. TRBJ2-2 many TRBV2 CASSDLTRGTGELFF TGTGCCAGCAGTGATCTGACTAGGGGCACCGGGGAGCTGTTTTTT
. TRBJ1-4 many TRBV5-1 CASRRRGGFGTNEKLFF TGCGCCAGCAGACGTCGGGGGGGCTTTGGAACTAATGAAAAACTGTTTTTT
TRBD1 TRBJ2-1 few TRBV5-5 CASSLEGAANEQFF TGTGCCAGCAGCTTGGAGGGGGCGGCGAATGAGCAGTTCTTC
TRBD1 TRBJ1-2 many TRBV6-5 CASSYWGTGSYGYTF TGTGCCAGCAGTTACTGGGGGACAGGCTCCTATGGCTACACCTTC
. TRBJ2-7 . TRBV12-5 CASGTGLLKGEQYF TGTGCTAGTGGTACCGGACTACTGAAGGGCGAGCAGTACTTC
. TRBJ2-7 . TRBV28 CASSSPLATSYEQYF TGTGCCAGCAGTTCCCCCCTAGCGACCTCGTACGAGCAGTACTTC
TRBD1 TRBJ2-7 once TRBV7-9 CASSAGTGGNEQYF TGTGCCAGCAGCGCCGGGACAGGGGGGAACGAGCAGTACTTC
TRBD1 TRBJ1-5 many TRBV15 CATSRTDRGSNQPQHF TGTGCCACCAGCCGAACGGACAGGGGAAGCAATCAGCCCCAGCATTTT
TRBD2 TRBJ2-2 few TRBV20-1 CSARVAGVGTGELFF TGCAGTGCTAGAGTGGCGGGGGTGGGGACCGGGGAGCTGTTTTTT
TRBD2 TRBJ2-5 many TRBV27 CASTEAGLETQYF TGTGCCAGCACCGAAGCGGGATTGGAGACCCAGTACTTC
TRBD1 TRBJ1-2 many TRBV6-5 CASSYSGGTGDGYTF TGTGCCAGCAGTTACTCAGGGGGGACAGGGGATGGCTACACCTTC
. TRBJ2-4 many TRBV12-3/TRBV12-4 CASSYSGEETYIQYF TGTGCCAGCAGCTACTCAGGGGAGGAGACCTACATTCAGTACTTC
. TRBJ1-1 many TRBV28 CASSPAEWTEAFF TGTGCCAGCAGTCCCGCAGAGTGGACTGAAGCTTTCTTT
. TRBJ2-4 many TRBV12-3/TRBV12-4 CASSPKTAAKNIQYF TGTGCCAGCAGTCCTAAGACCGCAGCCAAAAACATTCAGTACTTC
TRBD2 TRBJ2-1 . TRBV29-1 CSVEDQRTSVYNEQFF TGCAGCGTTGAAGATCAGCGGACTAGCGTTTACAATGAGCAGTTCTTC
. TRBJ2-4 many TRBV28 CASSNRDGNLNIQYF TGTGCCAGCAGTAACCGGGACGGCAATTTAAACATTCAGTACTTC
. TRBJ2-1 few TRBV7-3 CASSKGTEQFF TGTGCCAGCAGCAAGGGAACTGAGCAGTTCTTC
. TRBJ2-1 . TRBV30 CAWSNRDSSQFF TGTGCCTGGAGTAACCGGGACTCCTCGCAGTTCTTC
TRBD2 TRBJ2-1 once TRBV7-8 CASSHRTSGSGNEQFF TGTGCCAGCAGCCACCGGACTAGCGGGAGTGGTAATGAGCAGTTCTTC
. TRBJ2-3 many TRBV7-8 CASSLRRGTDTQYF TGTGCCAGCAGCTTAAGGAGGGGCACAGATACGCAGTATTTT
TRBD2 TRBJ2-7 . TRBV20-1 CSACRLAGVYEQYF TGCAGTGCTTGCAGACTAGCGGGAGTCTACGAGCAGTACTTC
. TRBJ2-5 . TRBV28 CASSLIGASIETQYF TGTGCCAGCAGTTTAATAGGGGCGTCGATAGAGACCCAGTACTTC
. TRBJ2-2 many TRBV12-3/TRBV12-4 CASSTGMNTGELFF TGTGCCAGCAGTACAGGGATGAACACCGGGGAGCTGTTTTTT
TRBD2 TRBJ2-1 . TRBV9 CASSVSLAGVSSYNEQFF TGTGCCAGCAGCGTTTCACTAGCGGGGGTTAGCTCCTACAATGAGCAGTTCTTC
TRBD2 TRBJ2-1 . TRBV6-5 CASSSTSVHEQFF TGTGCCAGCAGTTCTACTAGCGTGCATGAGCAGTTCTTC
TRBD2 TRBJ2-3 few TRBV4-1 CASSQATSGGTDTQYF TGCGCCAGCAGCCAAGCTACTAGCGGGGGCACAGATACGCAGTATTTT
TRBD1 TRBJ1-2 . TRBV6-1 CASSLRDRSNGYTF TGTGCCAGCAGTCTCCGGGACAGGTCCAATGGCTACACCTTC
. TRBJ1-1 many TRBV5-1 CASSLAWGNTEAFF TGTGCCAGCAGCTTAGCCTGGGGGAACACTGAAGCTTTCTTT
. TRBJ2-6 . TRBV7-8 CASSSHRRLSGANVLTF TGTGCCAGCAGCTCCCACCGACGGCTATCCGGGGCCAACGTCCTGACTTTC
. TRBJ1-1 many TRBV20-1 CSARGGDTEAFF TGCAGTGCTAGAGGTGGGGACACTGAAGCTTTCTTT
TRBD1 TRBJ2-1 . TRBV5-1 CASSPNPGQGGNEQFF TGCGCCAGCAGCCCGAATCCGGGACAGGGGGGCAATGAGCAGTTCTTC
. TRBJ1-3 many TRBV28 CASSPGRYSGNTIYF TGTGCCAGCAGCCCGGGACGGTACTCTGGAAACACCATATATTTT
TRBD1 TRBJ1-5 many TRBV4-1 CASSRGDRFYSNQPQHF TGCGCCAGCAGCCGCGGGGACAGGTTTTATAGCAATCAGCCCCAGCATTTT
. TRBJ2-7 many TRBV2 CAITSTGQLAYEQYF TGTGCCATCACTTCTACAGGTCAATTAGCCTACGAGCAGTACTTC
. TRBJ1-2 . TRBV4-1 CASSLARMTGYGYTF TGCGCCAGCAGCCTCGCTCGTATGACTGGCTATGGCTACACCTTC
. TRBJ1-5 many TRBV11-2 CASSQEGVTGLNQPQHF TGTGCCAGCAGCCAAGAGGGAGTTACAGGGCTCAATCAGCCCCAGCATTTT
TRBD1 TRBJ1-1 many TRBV27 CASSRIVGGTGVNTEAFF TGTGCCAGCAGTAGAATCGTCGGGGGGACAGGGGTGAACACTGAAGCTTTCTTT
TRBD1 TRBJ1-5 many TRBV4-1 CASSQRTGVHSNQPQHF TGCGCCAGCAGCCAGAGAACAGGGGTGCATAGCAATCAGCCCCAGCATTTT
. TRBJ1-4 many TRBV6-1 CASSEGGAKVEKLFF TGTGCCAGCAGCGAAGGGGGAGCGAAAGTGGAAAAACTGTTTTTT
TRBD2 TRBJ2-7 few TRBV7-3 CASSQGTSHEQYF TGTGCCAGCAGCCAAGGGACTAGCCACGAGCAGTACTTC
. TRBJ2-1 many TRBV19 CASSILAKYNEQFF TGTGCCAGTAGTATACTAGCTAAGTACAATGAGCAGTTCTTC
. TRBJ2-7 . TRBV10-3 CATRTETYEQYF TGTGCCACCCGGACCGAGACCTACGAGCAGTACTTC
. TRBJ2-1 many TRBV27 CASSYLRTHLGNEQFF TGTGCCAGCAGTTATTTAAGGACCCACCTGGGCAATGAGCAGTTCTTC
. TRBJ1-4 many TRBV6-5 CASSYYRGGGATNEKLFF TGTGCCAGCAGTTACTACCGGGGGGGAGGAGCAACTAATGAAAAACTGTTTTTT
TRBD2 TRBJ2-3 many TRBV20-1 CSARGSGPTDTQCF TGCAGTGCTAGAGGTAGCGGGCCTACAGATACGCAGTGTTTT
TRBD1 TRBJ1-1 many TRBV6-1 CASTQTGGVTEAFF TGTGCCAGCACCCAAACAGGGGGCGTTACTGAAGCTTTCTTT
TRBD1 TRBJ1-1 many TRBV5-1 CASSADRIEAFF TGCGCCAGCAGCGCGGACAGGATTGAAGCTTTCTTT
TRBD1 TRBJ1-5 many TRBV2 CASSVDRESNQPQHF TGTGCCAGCAGTGTTGACAGGGAAAGCAATCAGCCCCAGCATTTT
. TRBJ2-5 many TRBV11-3 CASGLSVQETQYF TGTGCCAGCGGACTTAGCGTTCAAGAGACCCAGTACTTC